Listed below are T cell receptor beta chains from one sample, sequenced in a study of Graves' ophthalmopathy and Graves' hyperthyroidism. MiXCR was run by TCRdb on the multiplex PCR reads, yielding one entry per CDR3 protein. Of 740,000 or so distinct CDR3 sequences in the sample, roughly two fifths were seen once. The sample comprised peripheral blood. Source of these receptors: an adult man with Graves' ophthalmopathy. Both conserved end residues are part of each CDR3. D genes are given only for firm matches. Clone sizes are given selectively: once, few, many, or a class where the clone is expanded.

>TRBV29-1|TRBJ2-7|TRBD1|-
CSVIGQGQNEQYF
TGCAGCGTTATCGGACAGGGGCAAAACGAGCAGTACTTC
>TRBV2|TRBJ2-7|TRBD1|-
CASRVDTDRNYEQYF
TGTGCCAGCAGGGTAGACACGGACAGGAACTACGAGCAGTACTTC
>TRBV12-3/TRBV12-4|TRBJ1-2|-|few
CASSPGRSELGTF
TGTGCCAGCAGTCCAGGACGGTCCGAACTTGGTACCTTC
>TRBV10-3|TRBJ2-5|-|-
CAISERAGETQYF
TGTGCCATCAGTGAACGTGCGGGGGAGACCCAGTACTTC
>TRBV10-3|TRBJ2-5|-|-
CAISESVLQGTQYF
TGTGCCATCAGTGAGTCCGTGTTACAGGGGACCCAGTACTTC
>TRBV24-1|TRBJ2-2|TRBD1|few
CATSDPRQGITGELFF
TGTGCCACCAGTGACCCGAGACAGGGCATCACCGGGGAGCTGTTTTTT
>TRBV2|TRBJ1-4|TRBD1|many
CASKPGQGNEKLFF
TGTGCCAGCAAGCCGGGACAGGGGAATGAAAAACTGTTTTTT
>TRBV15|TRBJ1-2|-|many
CATSRGARGGYTF
TGTGCCACCAGCAGAGGCGCGCGGGGTGGCTACACCTTC
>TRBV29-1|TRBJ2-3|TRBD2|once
CSAVSGSGLLDTQYF
TGCAGCGCCGTAAGCGGGAGTGGGTTGTTGGATACGCAGTATTTT
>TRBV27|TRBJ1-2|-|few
CASSTTQGRGYTF
TGTGCCAGCAGCACGACACAGGGTCGCGGCTACACCTTC
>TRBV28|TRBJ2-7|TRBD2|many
CASSLMGLQYF
TGTGCCAGCAGTTTGATGGGACTACAGTACTTC
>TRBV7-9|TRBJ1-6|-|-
CASSRGLRGFLSPLHF
TGTGCCAGCAGCAGAGGCCTGCGGGGTTTTCTTTCACCCCTCCACTTT
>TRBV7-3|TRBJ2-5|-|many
CASSPSGIWETQYF
TGTGCCAGCAGCCCCAGTGGCATCTGGGAGACCCAGTACTTC
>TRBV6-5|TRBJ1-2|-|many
CASTDRTNYGYTF
TGTGCCAGCACGGACAGAACTAACTATGGCTACACCTTC
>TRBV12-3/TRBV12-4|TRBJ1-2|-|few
CASSYGTLGGYTF
TGTGCCAGCAGCTACGGGACCCTGGGTGGCTACACCTTC
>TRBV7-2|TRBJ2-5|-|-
CASSQEGGQETQYF
TGTGCCAGCAGCCAAGAGGGGGGCCAAGAGACCCAGTACTTC
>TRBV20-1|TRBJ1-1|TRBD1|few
CSARTQGTGTEAFF
TGCAGTGCTAGAACACAGGGGACCGGCACTGAAGCTTTCTTT
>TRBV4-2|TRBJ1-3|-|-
CASSPQIPGSSGNTIYF
TGTGCCAGCAGCCCCCAGATCCCGGGGAGCTCTGGAAACACCATATATTTT
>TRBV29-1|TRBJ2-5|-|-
CSVDLAVGRMTRYF
TGCAGCGTTGATCTGGCGGTTGGACGGATGACCCGGTACTTC
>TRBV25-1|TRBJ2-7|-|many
CASSESAVSYEQYF
TGTGCCAGCAGTGAATCAGCAGTCTCCTACGAGCAGTACTTC
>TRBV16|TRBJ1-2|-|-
CASSPTGTDYGYTF
TGTGCCAGCAGCCCGACCGGGACGGATTATGGCTACACCTTC
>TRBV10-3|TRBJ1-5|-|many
CAISERQDYGNQPQHF
TGTGCCATCAGTGAGCGTCAGGATTATGGCAATCAGCCCCAGCATTTT